The sequence of this T cell receptor beta chain was determined in a study of blood T cell repertoires in COVID-19. V was trimmed by 0 bases and J by 5 bases, leaving 13 bases between them. This CDR3 is built from 15 residues. Germline lookup yields CDR1 MGHRA and CDR2 YSYEKL. Only a few counts were recorded for this clone. Sequencing was performed with immunoSEQ multiplex PCR; in TCRdb, only in-frame clones are kept and a portion is missing. The data contain 55,000 to 80,000 clones, more than 65% of them singletons. This rearrangement joins TRBV4-1 to TRBJ2-5; D call uncertain. The source is an elderly woman with active or convalescent COVID-19. Sequencing was done on a sample of peripheral blood. The CDR3 is CASSQDGLTRETQYF. CDR3 in DNA: TGCGCCAGCAGCCAAGATGGGCTTACCCGGGAGACCCAGTACTTC.